This TCR beta chain is drawn from a study of T-cell reconstitution after alpha-beta-depleted transplantation in children. Study-level points and caveats: Some patients' high day-60 TCRbeta diversity was attributed to recipient cells surviving conditioning. Where alpha-beta T cells came from about two months after transplant was reportedly several hundred expanded graft clones.

This clonotype came up a few times. The antigen remains unidentified. Preparation of the TCRbeta library involved a method that used unique molecular identifiers. TCRdb re-derived calls from the PCR reads in MiXCR, one entry per CDR3 protein. Here the sample spans about 590,000 distinct CDR3 sequences, 10% to 15% being singletons. The CDR3 spans 17 residues. In germline, CDR1 is MNHEY, CDR2 SMNVEV (reference sequence). The ends were cut back, 6 bases at V and 0 bases at J, with 21 bases in the middle. Material: PBMCs, mostly from graft donor cells, obtained 360 days after TCRalphabeta/CD19-depleted stem cell transplant. The genes are TRBV27 and TRBJ2-7, with D perhaps matching TRBD1 (5 bases). The sequence derives from a male patient between 5 and 17 years old who had a stem cell transplant for acute myeloid leukemia, so the T cells may come from the graft donor. The DNA for the CDR3 is TGTGCCAGCAGAGGGGCGGCTAGTCCACGTTACTCCTACGAGCAGTACTTC. Residues: CASRGAASPRYSYEQYF.